Below, 2 T cell receptor beta chains from the same sample are listed, as sequenced in a study of beta chain features in type 1 diabetes. Study results and caveats: Shortening that was moderate but significant affected the TCRB CDR3s of Type 1 diabetes patients in all four CD4+ subsets.

These receptors' targets are unknown. The authors reverse transcribed all of the isolated RNA, so sequencing captured expressed TCRB transcripts. Produced via immunoSEQ multiplex PCR; TCRdb's table is partial and in-frame only. In the table there are 140,000 to 150,000 clones, approximately 13% of which are singletons. The sequencing sample was made of central memory CD4+ T cells from blood. The receptor set was obtained from a man between 18 and 29 years old with type 1 diabetes.

This clone was detected a few times. The rearrangement joins TRBV7-9 to TRBJ2-3; D is uncertain. CDR3 length: 13 residues. Trimming stripped 4 bases from V and 3 bases from J, with 8 bases between. CDR1 and CDR2 (germline): SEHNR, FQNEAQ (reference sequence). CDR3 DNA: TGTGCCAGCAGCTCGCAGACAACAGATACGCAGTATTTT. As protein: CASSSQTTDTQYF.

This clone was counted between two and nine times. The V and J genes are TRBV5-1 and TRBJ2-1; 10 bases are shared with TRBD2. Germline CDR1 and CDR2: SGHRS and YFSETQ. The CDR3 length is 14 residues. V lost 6 bases and J lost 8; bases outside the gene matches: 8. The CDR3 here is CASTLAGGTHEQFF. The CDR3 region has the DNA TGCGCCAGCACCTTAGCGGGGGGCACCCATGAGCAGTTCTTC.